The rows below give T cell receptor beta chains drawn from one sample of a study of cytomegalovirus exposure and HLA in healthy donors. Sequencing used immunoSEQ multiplex PCR; TCRdb keeps in-frame clones, though not all of them. The sample yields roughly 80,000 clones, over 55% seen once. Material for sequencing was PBMCs. These receptors originate from a man aged 30 to 39 in good health and CMV-seropositive. CDR3s include the opening cysteine and the closing phenylalanine or tryptophan. A D gene is named only where the DNA matches it firmly. The size field is filled for only some rows; it gives once, few, many or a size class.

TRBJ2-7,TRBV28,once,TRBD1,CASRDRGRDEQYF,TGTGCCAGCAGGGACAGGGGGCGGGACGAGCAGTACTTC
TRBJ1-4,TRBV7-8,.,TRBD1,CASRGQGDEKLFF,TGTGCCAGCAGAGGCCAGGGGGATGAAAAACTGTTTTTT
TRBJ1-3,TRBV6-1,.,.,CASSEVGGPSGNTIYF,TGTGCCAGCAGTGAAGTGGGAGGACCCTCTGGAAACACCATATATTTT
TRBJ1-2,TRBV2,few,.,CASTNDRRNYGYTF,TGTGCCAGCACCAATGACAGGCGCAACTATGGCTACACCTTC
TRBJ2-7,TRBV10-2,few,TRBD2,CASSGGLAGGVAYEQYF,TGCGCCAGCAGCGGCGGCCTAGCGGGGGGTGTCGCCTACGAGCAGTACTTC
TRBJ2-7,TRBV2,few,.,CASVGGVYEQYF,TGTGCCAGCGTTGGGGGCGTCTACGAGCAGTACTTC
TRBJ2-7,TRBV5-1,once,TRBD1,CASSLSGQGPGEQYF,TGCGCCAGCAGCCTATCCGGACAGGGCCCGGGCGAGCAGTACTTC
TRBJ2-6,TRBV28,.,TRBD2,CASSWTSGGLGANVLTF,TGTGCCAGCAGTTGGACTAGCGGGGGGTTAGGGGCCAACGTCCTGACTTTC
TRBJ2-5,TRBV5-6,.,.,CASSLAAADRETQYF,TGTGCCAGCAGCTTGGCCGCGGCCGATCGAGAGACCCAGTACTTC
TRBJ2-6,TRBV5-1,.,TRBD1,CASSFTGGLSGANVLTF,TGCGCCAGCAGCTTCACAGGGGGCCTCTCTGGGGCCAACGTCCTGACTTTC
TRBJ2-7,TRBV28,few,TRBD1,CASSLPDRELPYEQYF,TGTGCCAGCAGTCTCCCCGACAGGGAACTTCCCTACGAGCAGTACTTC
TRBJ2-7,TRBV28,.,TRBD1,CASSSAGGSLSYEQYF,TGTGCCAGCAGTTCGGCAGGGGGATCCCTCTCCTACGAGCAGTACTTC
TRBJ2-3,TRBV28,.,.,CASSAYGGHTDTQYF,TGTGCCAGCAGTGCCTATGGGGGCCACACAGATACGCAGTATTTT
TRBJ2-7,TRBV28,.,TRBD2,CASRRASGSYEQYF,TGTGCCAGCCGTAGGGCTAGCGGCTCCTACGAGCAGTACTTC
TRBJ2-3,TRBV9,.,TRBD1,CASSVGDRAGDTQYF,TGTGCCAGCAGCGTAGGGGACAGGGCAGGAGATACGCAGTATTTT
TRBJ1-4,TRBV20-1,.,TRBD1,CSAGDSPELFF,TGCAGTGCGGGGGACAGCCCAGAACTGTTTTTT
TRBJ1-1,TRBV4-1,.,.,CASSPYLGGGTPEAFF,TGCGCCAGCAGCCCCTACCTGGGCGGGGGGACGCCTGAAGCTTTCTTT
TRBJ2-2,TRBV5-1,few,TRBD1,CASSWRTGEDGELFF,TGCGCCAGCAGCTGGCGGACAGGGGAGGACGGGGAGCTGTTTTTT